A single sample is the source of the 25 T cell receptor beta chains below, sequenced in a study of shared clonotypes between healthy human individuals. TCRdb keeps only in-frame clones here, not all; method: immunoSEQ multiplex PCR. The table shows a few million clones, with approximately 93% occurring only once. What was sequenced was naive CD4+ T cells from PBMCs. Indicated subset: CD45RA+ positively selected. Source of these receptors: a young man in good health. Some clones in this sample may be carry-over from other donors' samples.

Here the CDR3 reads CASGGSPGITQYF. CDR3 sequence (DNA): TGTGCCAGCGGGGGTTCTCCTGGCATAACGCAGTATTTT. The chain joins TRBV5-6 to TRBJ2-3, with D tentatively TRBD1 or TRBD2 (5 bases each). CDR1 is SGHDT, CDR2 YYEEEE, per germline. The CDR3 runs 13 residues. V dropped 7 bases and J dropped 9 bases, with 18 bases sitting between them.

This clone was seen just once. The V gene is TRBV7-6, the J gene TRBJ2-5; 9 nucleotides line up with TRBD2. Germline V lookup: CDR1 SGHVS, CDR2 FNYEAQ. This CDR3 is 18 amino acids long. The J segment lost 7 bases and the V segment lost 1 base, leaving 16 bases of the junction unmatched. The CDR3 here is CASSLDPPRSGRSGTQYF. The CDR3 DNA reads as TGTGCCAGCAGCTTAGATCCCCCGAGGAGCGGGAGGTCGGGGACCCAGTACTTC.

As for this clone: The same CDR3 arises from other DNA sequences in this sample as well. The chain links TRBV7-3 to TRBJ1-2; 8 bases align to TRBD1. Germline V gene lookup returns CDR1 SGHTA and CDR2 FQGTGA. V was clipped by 4 bases and J by 4 bases; unmatched bases: 2. This CDR3 is 13 amino acids long. CDR3 loop: CASSSGQGYGYTF. The CDR3 DNA reads TGTGCCAGCAGCTCCGGACAGGGCTATGGCTACACCTTC.

This chain links TRBV6-6 with TRBJ2-7; TRBD2 matches at 9 bases. The CDR3 length is 15 residues. With V trimmed by 7 bases and J by 1 base, 8 bases remained unmatched. CDR1 is MNHNY and CDR2 is SVGAGI in the germline V gene (reference sequence). The CDR3 sequence: CASTGTSGLSYEQYF. DNA for the CDR3: TGTGCCAGCACCGGAACTAGCGGGCTGTCCTACGAGCAGTACTTC.

The rearrangement uses TRBV4-1 and TRBJ2-7; D may be TRBD1 (7 bases). The CDR3 is 16 amino acids. V lost 0 bases and J 5 bases, leaving 17 bases between the germline ends. The germline V gene has CDR1 MGHRA and CDR2 YSYEKL. In DNA, the CDR3 is TGCGCCAGCAGCCAAGACCCCAGGGGGACTCCCCACGAGCAGTACTTC. Its translation is CASSQDPRGTPHEQYF.

V and J are TRBV28 and TRBJ1-4; the match to TRBD1 covers 9 bases. This CDR3 is built from 14 residues. Germline V gives CDR1 MDHEN, CDR2 SYDVKM. V was pared by 3 bases and J by 6 bases, with 2 bases of the junction left unmatched. The CDR3 sequence is CASSFWTGDEKLFF. CDR3 DNA sequence: TGTGCCAGCAGTTTTTGGACAGGGGATGAAAAACTGTTTTTT.

The chain employs TRBV27 and TRBJ2-3, with a possible D match to TRBD2 (5 bases). The V gene lost 5 bases and the J gene lost 3 bases, with 15 bases spanning the gap. Germline V gene sequence: CDR1 MNHEY, CDR2 SMNVEV (reference sequence). This CDR3 spans 15 amino acids. CDR3 sequence (DNA): TGTGCCAGCAGTAAAGCGGAGACGAGAACAGATACGCAGTATTTT. Residues: CASSKAETRTDTQYF.

The CDR3 region has the DNA TGCACCAGCAGCTTGGGTACAGGGCGTCGAGCCCAGCATTTT. It is translated as CTSSLGTGRRAQHF. The chain links TRBV1 to TRBJ1-5; the D call of TRBD1 is as the table states it, not checked on the DNA. TRBV1 is described as a pseudogene. The CDR3 extends over 14 amino acids.

V gene TRBV13 combines with J gene TRBJ2-7; the match to TRBD2 covers 14 bases. The CDR3 totals 13 residues. Losses at the gene ends were 10 bases for V and 5 bases for J; bases not matched to a gene: 4. The germline gives CDR1 PRHDT, CDR2 FYEKMQ (reference sequence). In DNA, the CDR3 is TGTGCCACGGGGACTAGCGGGAGCGACGAGCAGTACTTC. It translates to CATGTSGSDEQYF.

The chain has TRBV18 and TRBJ1-2, with TRBD1 as a possible D gene (6 bases). Per the germline V gene, CDR1 is KGHSH and CDR2 is LQKENI. The V and J ends lost 4 bases and 6 bases respectively, with 12 bases between them. CDR3 size: 13 residues. The DNA of the CDR3 is TGTGCCAGCTCACGGGACAATACGAATGGCTACACCTTC. The encoded protein is CASSRDNTNGYTF.

The CDR3, as DNA: TGTGCCAGCACCGGGAACGGGGGCCAATACTTC. Translation: CASTGNGGQYF. The gene calls are TRBV7-2 and TRBJ2-5; D tentatively reads TRBD1 or TRBD2 (6 bases each). This CDR3 has 11 amino acids. Trimming left V 7 bases short and J 14 bases short, with 17 bases between. The germline gives CDR1 SGHTA, CDR2 FQGNSA.

This clone has a single count. J is TRBJ1-1 and V is TRBV6-1; no clear D. V gave up 4 bases and J gave up 8 bases, with 11 bases separating them. Germline CDR1 and CDR2: MNHNS and SASEGT. The CDR3 is 12 residues long. The CDR3 here is CASSALLKEAFF. CDR3 bases: TGTGCCAGCAGTGCCCTTCTGAAGGAAGCTTTCTTT.

The CDR3 loop reads CAGRSGGDSYGYTF. CDR3 in DNA: TGTGCCGGTCGCTCAGGGGGCGATTCGTATGGCTACACCTTC. V gene TRBV6-6 combines with J gene TRBJ1-2; 8 bases are shared with TRBD1. Germline trimming cut 11 bases from V and 5 bases from J; bases unmatched to any gene: 13. The germline V gene encodes CDR1 MNHNY and CDR2 SVGAGI (reference sequence). The CDR3 contains 14 residues.

The V gene is TRBV29-1, the J gene TRBJ1-2, with D uncertain. Germline lookup yields CDR1 SQVTM and CDR2 ANQGSEA. Trimming took 3 bases from V and 7 from J, leaving 12 bases between them. This CDR3 has 12 residues. The chain's CDR3 is CSVDDLWAGYTF. The CDR3 coding sequence is TGCAGCGTTGATGACTTATGGGCTGGCTACACCTTC.

The rearrangement uses TRBV5-4 and TRBJ1-4; 9 positions match TRBD1. Germline lookup yields CDR1 SGHNT and CDR2 YYREEE (reference sequence). The V gene end was trimmed by 5 bases and the J gene end by 7 bases; junction bases not matched to a gene: 6. The CDR3 runs 14 residues. The CDR3 region has the DNA TGTGCCAGCAGTACAGGGGGCGCGGTTGAAAAACTGTTTTTT. This translates into CASSTGGAVEKLFF. Filled out from reference TRBV5-4 and TRBJ1-4, the complete variable domain reads ETGVTQSPTHLIKTRGQQVTLRCSSQSGHNTVSWYQQALGQGPQFIFQYYREEENGRGNFPPRFSGLQFPNYSSELNVNALELDDSALYLCASSTGGAVEKLFFGSGTQLSVL.

The genes are TRBV28 and TRBJ2-2; D perhaps matches TRBD1 (5 bases). CDR1 and CDR2 from the germline V gene are MDHEN and SYDVKM. The CDR3 is 14 amino acids. Trimming left V 7 bases short and J 6 bases short, with 15 bases between. The CDR3 spells CASNRGSNPGELFF. CDR3 DNA: TGTGCCAGCAATAGGGGCAGTAACCCCGGGGAGCTGTTTTTT.

The V and J genes are TRBV6-6 and TRBJ1-3; a possible D gene is TRBD1 (6 bases). Trimming removed 6 bases from V and 0 bases from J, with 9 bases in between. The germline CDR1 and CDR2 sequences are MNHNY and SVGAGI (reference sequence). This CDR3 is built from 14 residues. The CDR3 nucleotides are TGTGCCAGCAGCCAGGGGTACTCTGGAAACACCATATATTTT. Translated: CASSQGYSGNTIYF.

This clone has a handful of counts. The chain has TRBV19 and TRBJ1-2, with 8 bases that match TRBD1. The CDR3 is 15 residues long. Germline V gives CDR1 LNHDA, CDR2 SQIVND (reference sequence). Germline trimming cut 6 bases from V and 5 bases from J; bases unmatched to any gene: 11. The CDR3: CASSRPGTGEYGYTF. The CDR3 DNA is TGTGCCAGTAGCCGCCCGGGGACAGGAGAGTATGGCTACACCTTC.

This clone was seen once. Other DNA sequences in this sample translate to the same CDR3. The genes are TRBV6-6 and TRBJ1-1; D is perhaps TRBD1 (5 bases). This CDR3 has 15 residues. Looked up from germline, CDR1 is MNHNY and CDR2 is SVGAGI (reference sequence). V dropped 4 bases and J dropped 0 bases, with 12 bases sitting between them. The CDR3 bases are TGTGCCAGCAGTTCCGGTGGGGGACTGAACACTGAAGCTTTCTTT. Translated, it gives CASSSGGGLNTEAFF.

This chain joins TRBV7-9 and TRBJ2-1; TRBD1 is a possible D gene (6 bases). Trimming took 1 base from V and 0 from J, leaving 13 bases between them. The CDR3 covers 17 residues. In germline, CDR1 is SEHNR, CDR2 FQNEAQ (reference sequence). CDR3 sequence reads: CASSLVRGLTSYNEQFF. The CDR3 nucleotides read TGTGCCAGCAGCTTAGTCAGGGGTCTTACCTCCTACAATGAGCAGTTCTTC. Variable domain in full (rest from reference TRBV7-9 and TRBJ2-1): DTGVSQNPRHKITKRGQNVTFRCDPISEHNRLYWYRQTLGQGPEFLTYFQNEAQLEKSRLLSDRFSAERPKGSFSTLEIQRTEQGDSAMYLCASSLVRGLTSYNEQFFGPGTRLTVL.

This clone has a single count. The sample contains more than one DNA sequence encoding this CDR3. The V gene is TRBV7-3, the J gene TRBJ2-3; 14 positions agree with TRBD2. The ends lost 4 bases at V and 2 bases at J; junction bases unmatched: 2. The V gene's germline CDR1 is SGHTA and CDR2 FQGTGA. The CDR3 spans 16 residues. Written as DNA, the CDR3 is TGTGCCAGCAGCTCGGGACTAGCGGGAGCCACAGATACGCAGTATTTT. Translated, it gives CASSSGLAGATDTQYF.

This sequence joins TRBV6-1 and TRBJ2-2; maybe TRBD1 (5 bases). Trimming stripped 3 bases from V and 6 bases from J, with 11 bases between. This CDR3 has 14 amino acids. Germline-derived CDR1 and CDR2 are MNHNS and SASEGT. As DNA, the CDR3 is TGTGCCAGCAGTGACGCCCAGGGCGCCGGGGAGCTGTTTTTT. Protein sequence: CASSDAQGAGELFF.

This rearrangement joins TRBV6-6 to TRBJ1-1; no definite D call. This CDR3 has 12 residues. Germline V gene sequence: CDR1 MNHNY, CDR2 SVGAGI (reference sequence). Trimming pared 6 bases from V and 9 bases from J, leaving 14 bases between. CDR3: CASSSDTFQAFF. The CDR3 coding sequence is TGTGCCAGCAGCTCAGACACTTTCCAAGCTTTCTTT.

The chain joins TRBV4-2 to TRBJ2-1; 7 bases agree with TRBD2. CDR3 length: 19 residues. V shed 0 bases, J shed 3 bases, and the junction held 14 bases outside the gene matches. Germline lookup yields CDR1 LGHNA and CDR2 YNFKEQ. CDR3 coding DNA: TGTGCCAGCAGCCAAGACCCCAGGGCCAGCGGGACCCTCTACAATGAGCAGTTCTTC. It codes for CASSQDPRASGTLYNEQFF.

The chain recombines TRBV6-4 with TRBJ2-7; D may be TRBD2 (6 bases). This CDR3 has 13 amino acids. With 6 bases removed from V and 3 bases from J, the gap between germline ends came to 12 bases. Germline V gives CDR1 MRHNA, CDR2 SNTAGT. The CDR3 DNA is TGTGCCAGCAGGGGGACTTTCTACTACGAGCAGTACTTC. Its protein product is CASRGTFYYEQYF.